This TCR beta chain was identified during a study of post-analysis software for immune sequencing data (dated by TCRdb to between 2014 and 2017). As for the study more broadly: The recorded disease courses included relapsing-remitting, secondary progressive and progressive-relapsing multiple sclerosis, and some patients had no subtype annotation. A subset of samples was prepared in parallel using single-end sample barcoding, then pooled and co-amplified after Illumina adapter ligation. The patient repertoires were compared against some twelve previously published healthy control repertoires obtained from donors aged roughly 6 to 26 years. General conclusions and limits of the study: Significantly higher frequencies in patients than in controls were found for five or six TRBV segments, including TRBV5-6, TRBV5-1 and TRBV20-1. The control group was slightly older than the multiple sclerosis patient group. Compared with controls, multiple sclerosis patients had significantly lower normalized Chao1 diversity, a finding suggesting substantial peripheral T-cell clonal expansion. Direct clustering with F measure showed strong co-clustering of samples prepared in the same batch, prompting a batch-effect correction.

To demonstrate the VDJtools post-analysis software, the study profiled TCR beta repertoires from the peripheral blood of 10 to 15 young patients with multiple sclerosis. The multiple sclerosis patients were children and adolescents ranging in age from about 6 to 16 years. The method was PCR. The listed sequencing device is Illumina HiSeq 2500. Unique molecular identifiers were incorporated into TCR beta cDNA libraries to reduce PCR and sequencing biases. Every 1 to 10 million input T cells yielded 500,000 or so cDNA molecules, meaning each molecule approximated one T cell. The patient libraries were prepared and sequenced with the same protocol used for the earlier healthy control dataset. Samples belonging to the same batch were prepared together, multiplexed and sequenced on a shared HiSeq lane. The study's processing was this. MIGEC was used to process the raw barcoded reads, and molecular identifier groups with only a single read were discarded before consensus assembly and CDR3 extraction. Clonotype tables were post-analysed with VDJtools, and diversity was normalized by down-sampling all datasets to the smallest sample size. To correct batch-related cross-sample contamination, repertoire overlap clustering matched CDR3 amino acid sequences but not nucleotide sequences. In-frame beta chains were kept once TCRdb had trimmed the public reads at Q25 with fastp and called clones with MiXCR. When rows share a CDR3 protein, they turn into one entry using the most common DNA and genes. What appears here as the V and J calls and clone size reflects TCRdb's work, not the paper's. Recorded for this sample are some 690,000 distinct CDR3 sequences; less than 35% of them occurred a single time. The ten top clones hold roughly 0.57% of the sample.

The CDR3 covers 13 residues, taking in both the cysteine and the phenylalanine. The entry retains the CDR3 DNA only, 39 bases that are in frame from base 1. The trim is 1 base for V and 8 bases for J, with a gap of 8 bases between the germline ends. The germline V gene yields MDHEN for CDR1 and SYDVKM for CDR2. With respect to this clonotype: The target of this receptor is not known. Base qualities are not recorded, but no much larger clone differs from it by a single base.

The sequencing input was blood. The TCR was taken from a girl aged 10 to 17 with multiple sclerosis. The rearrangement joined TRBV28 to TRBJ1-4; no D gene is confidently identified. The CDR3 region reads CASSLSAAEKLFF. The nucleotide sequence is given as TGTGCCAGCAGTTTATCCGCAGCCGAAAAACTGTTTTTT.